One and the same sample provided the 25 T cell receptor beta chains below, sequenced in a study of beta chain features in type 1 diabetes. Study-wide results and caveats: Moderate but significant shortening of TCRB CDR3s was recorded in all four CD4+ subsets from Type 1 diabetes patients.

Expressed TCRB transcripts were sequenced after all isolated RNA was converted to cDNA. Repertoires were generated with immunoSEQ multiplex PCR, while TCRdb's copy carries only in-frame clones and drops some. This table has 350,000 to 450,000 clones, over 10% appearing once. Their antigens remain unidentified. Material for sequencing was naive CD4+ T cells from blood. The receptors stem from a woman aged 18-29 years with type 1 diabetes.

This clone was recorded a few times. The chain couples TRBV5-1 to TRBJ2-7; tentatively, D is TRBD2 (6 bases). V gave up 4 bases and J gave up 5 bases, with 16 bases separating them. Germline V gene data show CDR1 as SGHRS and CDR2 as YFSETQ. The CDR3 contains 14 residues. CDR3 region: CASSLGGSFDEQYF. The CDR3 DNA sequence: TGCGCCAGCAGCCTGGGAGGTAGCTTCGACGAGCAGTACTTC. Based on the CDR3 plus reference TRBV5-1 and TRBJ2-7, the full variable domain is KAGVTQTPRYLIKTRGQQVTLSCSPISGHRSVSWYQQTPGQGLQFLFEYFSETQRNKGNFPGRFSGRQFSNSRSEMNVSTLELGDSALYLCASSLGGSFDEQYFGPGTRLTVT.

This clone was picked up a small number of times. DNA for the CDR3: TGTGCCAGCAGCCGGACTAGCGGGGGGTACAATGAGCAGTTCTTC. The encoded protein is CASSRTSGGYNEQFF. V and J are TRBV6-5 and TRBJ2-1; 14 bases map to TRBD2. V shed 6 bases and J 4 bases; nucleotides not matched to a gene: 2. Germline CDR1 MNHEY, CDR2 SVGAGI. The CDR3 runs 15 residues.

The rearrangement links TRBV19 to TRBJ1-6; no clear D gene. CDR3 length: 12 amino acids. CDR1 and CDR2 from the germline V gene are LNHDA and SQIVND (reference sequence). Deletions cut 6 bases from V and 7 bases from J, with 7 bases between. CDR3: CASRGRNSPLHF. The CDR3 DNA follows: TGTGCCAGTAGGGGCCGGAATTCACCCCTCCACTTT.

In this sample, this clone turned up once. The V and J genes are TRBV7-2 and TRBJ2-1; TRBD2 aligns across 12 bases. Per the germline V gene, CDR1 is SGHTA and CDR2 is FQGNSA. V shed 5 bases, J shed 13 bases, and the junction held 9 bases outside the gene matches. The CDR3 loop spans 14 amino acids. The DNA of the CDR3 is TGTGCCAGCAGCCTGACTAGCGGGGGCTGGGAACAGTTCTTC. Protein: CASSLTSGGWEQFF.

This clone has only a few counts. The chain joins TRBV5-4 to TRBJ1-4; TRBD1 aligns across 7 bases. Germline V gene sequence: CDR1 SGHNT, CDR2 YYREEE (reference sequence). V gave up 2 bases and J gave up 8 bases; unmatched junction bases: 6. This CDR3 is built from 14 residues. CDR3 sequence (DNA): TGTGCCAGCAGCTTACGAGGGGGCGACGAAAAACTGTTTTTT. It encodes CASSLRGGDEKLFF.

The V and J genes are TRBV28 and TRBJ1-2; 8 bases agree with TRBD1. V shed 7 bases and J 4 bases; nucleotides not matched to a gene: 8. CDR3 size: 14 residues. CDR1 and CDR2 (germline): MDHEN, SYDVKM. CDR3 residues: CASNGQGSIYGYTF. The CDR3 nucleotides are TGTGCCAGCAACGGACAGGGATCGATCTATGGCTACACCTTC.

The chain couples TRBV28 to TRBJ2-3, with 8 positions matching TRBD2. Germline CDR1 and CDR2: MDHEN and SYDVKM. This CDR3 comprises 15 residues. V shed 7 bases and J 2 bases; nucleotides not matched to a gene: 8. CDR3 DNA: TGTGCCAGCATCGAAGGCGGGAGGCTCACAGATACGCAGTATTTT. This codes for CASIEGGRLTDTQYF.

This clone was recorded a few times. This chain links TRBV14 with TRBJ2-5; possible D gene TRBD2, 5 bases. The CDR3 sequence is 15 residues long. Germline V gene lookup returns CDR1 SGHDN and CDR2 FVKESK. V shed 4 bases and J shed 1 base, with 13 bases lying between them. The CDR3: CASSLLTLAQETQYF. In DNA, the CDR3 is TGTGCCAGCAGCCTCCTCACCCTAGCCCAAGAGACCCAGTACTTC. The full variable domain, in which reference TRBV14 and TRBJ2-5 provide the parts outside the CDR3, is EAGVTQFPSHSVIEKGQTVTLRCDPISGHDNLYWYRRVMGKEIKFLLHFVKESKQDESGMPNNRFLAERTGGTYSTLKVQPAELEDSGVYFCASSLLTLAQETQYFGPGTRLLVL.

This clone was seen a few times. V usage is TRBV6-5 and J usage is TRBJ1-1; the D gene is possibly TRBD1 (6 bases). The CDR3 is made up of 15 amino acids. V was clipped by 2 bases and J by 5 bases, with 15 bases between them. Germline values: CDR1 MNHEY, CDR2 SVGAGI. CDR3 loop: CASSYTRTVGTEAFF. The CDR3 DNA is TGTGCCAGCAGTTACACCCGGACAGTGGGGACTGAAGCTTTCTTT.

The rearrangement links TRBV5-1 to TRBJ2-1, with 8 bases aligning to TRBD2. The length of the CDR3 is 15 residues. In germline, CDR1 is SGHRS, CDR2 YFSETQ. Trimming cost V 4 bases and J 6 bases; bases outside gene matches: 9. The CDR3 DNA reads TGCGCCAGCAGCGGCACTAGCGGTAAGGTCAATGAGCAGTTCTTC. Encoded protein: CASSGTSGKVNEQFF. The full variable domain, completed using reference TRBV5-1 and TRBJ2-1, is KAGVTQTPRYLIKTRGQQVTLSCSPISGHRSVSWYQQTPGQGLQFLFEYFSETQRNKGNFPGRFSGRQFSNSRSEMNVSTLELGDSALYLCASSGTSGKVNEQFFGPGTRLTVL.

The V and J genes are TRBV6-5 and TRBJ1-1, with unresolved D. V was trimmed by 4 bases and J by 0 bases, leaving 3 bases between them. Germline-derived CDR1 and CDR2 are MNHEY and SVGAGI. The CDR3 spans 12 residues. CDR3 nucleotide sequence: TGTGCCAGCAGTTCCATGAACACTGAAGCTTTCTTT. It codes for CASSSMNTEAFF.

The chain combines TRBV30 with TRBJ2-1, with unresolved D. The CDR3 is 13 amino acids. Germline assignment: CDR1 GTSNPN and CDR2 SVGIG (reference sequence). Trimming cost V 3 bases and J 4 bases, with 10 bases left between them. The CDR3 reads CAWRAAWYNEQFF. In DNA, the CDR3 is TGTGCCTGGAGGGCCGCTTGGTACAATGAGCAGTTCTTC.

This clone was counted a few times. V usage is TRBV29-1 and J usage is TRBJ1-1, with D perhaps TRBD1 (5 bases). Deletions cut 4 bases from V and 7 bases from J, with 10 bases between. The CDR3 consists of 11 residues. Germline assignment: CDR1 SQVTM and CDR2 ANQGSEA. CDR3 sequence reads: CSVVQQVEAFF. Here the CDR3 DNA reads TGCAGCGTTGTCCAACAGGTTGAAGCTTTCTTT.

This chain uses TRBV7-2 with TRBJ2-1; 7 bases agree with TRBD2. The germline V gene encodes CDR1 SGHTA and CDR2 FQGNSA. The CDR3 covers 13 residues. V lost 6 bases and J lost 8; bases outside the gene matches: 7. The CDR3 reads CASRSGGFDEQFF. CDR3 coding DNA: TGTGCCAGCAGATCGGGGGGATTCGATGAGCAGTTCTTC.

This clone turned up a few times. V is TRBV5-1 and J is TRBJ2-2; D is perhaps TRBD2 (6 bases). The length of the CDR3 is 19 residues. CDR1 SGHRS and CDR2 YFSETQ come from the germline V gene. Trimming stripped 1 base from V and 1 base from J, with 20 bases between. CDR3 loop: CASSLLPPGEGRNTGELFF. The DNA of the CDR3 is TGCGCCAGCAGCTTGCTCCCTCCGGGAGAGGGCCGGAACACCGGGGAGCTGTTTTTT.

The chain recombines TRBV7-9 with TRBJ2-3; 10 nucleotides line up with TRBD2. J gave up 6 bases and V 6 bases, and 6 bases lay outside the gene matches. Per germline, CDR1 SEHNR and CDR2 FQNEAQ (reference sequence). CDR3 length equals 14 residues. As DNA, the CDR3 is TGTGCCAGCAGAGTAGCGGGGGGTTCGGATACGCAGTATTTT. This gives the protein CASRVAGGSDTQYF.

This sequence joins TRBV5-1 and TRBJ2-5, with D possibly being TRBD1 (5 bases). This CDR3 is 13 amino acids long. V was shortened by 0 bases and J by 5 bases, with 8 bases between the two germline ends. Germline V gives CDR1 SGHRS, CDR2 YFSETQ. This chain's CDR3 is CASSLEGRETQYF. CDR3 in DNA: TGCGCCAGCAGCTTGGAGGGGCGGGAGACCCAGTACTTC.

This clone was seen a handful of times. This chain uses TRBV5-4 with TRBJ1-4, with 9 bases lining up with TRBD1. The CDR3 is 15 amino acids. V dropped 1 base and J dropped 5; count of bases not matched to a gene: 3. Germline loops: CDR1 SGHNT, CDR2 YYREEE (reference sequence). The CDR3 loop is CASSLSGQGNEKLFF. As DNA, the CDR3 is TGTGCCAGCAGCTTGTCGGGACAGGGAAATGAAAAACTGTTTTTT.

This chain uses TRBV5-6 with TRBJ2-7; 8 bases are shared with TRBD1. Germline trimming cut 1 base from V and 6 bases from J; bases unmatched to any gene: 3. Germline CDR1 is SGHDT and CDR2 is YYEEEE. This CDR3 contains 13 residues. Written as DNA, the CDR3 is TGTGCCAGCAGCTTGAGACAGGGGCGCGAGCAGTACTTC. Its translation is CASSLRQGREQYF. The whole variable domain, filled in from reference TRBV5-6 and TRBJ2-7, reads DAGVTQSPTHLIKTRGQQVTLRCSPKSGHDTVSWYQQALGQGPQFIFQYYEEEERQRGNFPDRFSGHQFPNYSSELNVNALLLGDSALYLCASSLRQGREQYFGPGTRLTVT.

The CDR3: CASSQSGAGCHEQYF. The CDR3 nucleotides read TGCGCCAGCAGTCAATCTGGCGCAGGTTGCCACGAGCAGTACTTC. The chain uses TRBV23-1 and TRBJ2-7; unclear D gene. TRBV23-1 is reported as an ORF; its role is uncertain. CDR3 length equals 15 residues. V gave up 0 bases and J gave up 5 bases, with 14 bases separating them.

The chain is built from TRBV5-4 and TRBJ1-4, with TRBD1 as a possible D gene (5 bases). The CDR3 is made up of 14 amino acids. Germline lookup yields CDR1 SGHNT and CDR2 YYREEE (reference sequence). The V end was cut by 1 base, the J end by 5 bases, with 9 bases between. CDR3 nucleotides: TGTGCCAGCAGCTTGACGGGGGGAAATGAAAAACTGTTTTTT. The encoded protein is CASSLTGGNEKLFF. The full variable domain, with the rest looked up from reference TRBV5-4 and TRBJ1-4, is ETGVTQSPTHLIKTRGQQVTLRCSSQSGHNTVSWYQQALGQGPQFIFQYYREEENGRGNFPPRFSGLQFPNYSSELNVNALELDDSALYLCASSLTGGNEKLFFGSGTQLSVL.

This chain connects TRBV4-3 to TRBJ2-7; TRBD1 agrees at 10 bases. This CDR3 has 14 residues. The ends lost 4 bases at V and 2 bases at J; junction bases unmatched: 2. Germline lookup yields CDR1 LGHNA and CDR2 YSLEER. The CDR3 bases are TGCGCCAGCAGCCGGACAGGGGGAACCTACGAGCAGTACTTC. Protein product: CASSRTGGTYEQYF.

The rearrangement joins TRBV18 to TRBJ2-1; D not certain. The CDR3 contains 12 residues. CDR1 and CDR2 from the germline V gene are KGHSH and LQKENI. Trimming stripped 3 bases from V and 8 bases from J, with 8 bases between. CDR3 sequence: CASSPRGHEQFF. CDR3 DNA: TGTGCCAGCTCACCCCGAGGTCATGAGCAGTTCTTC. Supplemented by reference TRBV18 and TRBJ2-1, the full variable domain reads NAGVMQNPRHLVRRRGQEARLRCSPMKGHSHVYWYRQLPEEGLKFMVYLQKENIIDESGMPKERFSAEFPKEGPSILRIQQVVRGDSAAYFCASSPRGHEQFFGPGTRLTVL.

The table lists this clone with a few counts. J is TRBJ2-2 and V is TRBV4-1, with 13 bases lining up with TRBD2. V was pared by 2 bases and J by 2 bases, with 8 bases of the junction left unmatched. The germline V gene has CDR1 MGHRA and CDR2 YSYEKL. The CDR3 has 19 residues. Here the CDR3 reads CASSQRAGTSGTNTGELFF. The CDR3 DNA reads TGCGCCAGCAGCCAACGGGCTGGGACTAGCGGGACTAACACCGGGGAGCTGTTTTTT.

This clone was detected only a few times. Other DNA sequences from this sample encode an identical CDR3 as well. V and J are TRBV9 and TRBJ2-6, with D unclear. In germline, CDR1 is SGDLS, CDR2 YYNGEE. This CDR3 is built from 15 residues. V lost 0 bases to trimming and J lost 2 bases, with 6 bases between them. In nucleotides, the CDR3 is TGTGCCAGCAGCGTAGGAGGAGCTGGGGCCAACGTCCTGACTTTC. Its protein is CASSVGGAGANVLTF.